This is a list of T cell receptor beta chains from one sample in a study of T cell clones after liver transplantation. Libraries were prepared by immunoSEQ multiplex PCR; TCRdb keeps only in-frame clonotypes and omits some of them. Of over 90,000 clones listed, around 84% are singletons. The sequencing used CD4+ T cells from blood, collected around 49 months after liver transplant. The origin of the receptors is a human patient who received a liver transplant. Some T cells may possibly be graft donor cells. CDR3s include the opening cysteine and the closing phenylalanine or tryptophan. A D gene is named only where the DNA matches it firmly. Expanded clones get a size class; other rows say once, few or many, or leave the size out.

v_gene	d_gene	len	j_gene	abundance	CDR3nt	CDR3aa
TRBV28	NA	17	TRBJ1-5	NA	TGTGCCAGCAGTCACGCTCGGACGGACCTTAGCAATCAGCCCCAGCATTTT	CASSHARTDLSNQPQHF
TRBV27	NA	14	TRBJ2-1	NA	TGTGCCAGCAGTCTCAGGGAGTTGTACAATGAGCAGTTCTTC	CASSLRELYNEQFF
TRBV2	TRBD1	15	TRBJ2-7	NA	TGTGCCAGCAGCGCCAGACAGGGAAGCTCCTACGAGCAGTACTTC	CASSARQGSSYEQYF
TRBV6-1	NA	13	TRBJ1-2	NA	TGTGCCAGCAGTGGGGGGACTCGCTATGGCTACACCTTC	CASSGGTRYGYTF
TRBV9	NA	15	TRBJ2-7	once	TGTGCCAGCAGCGTAACAGGAAGTGAACGCTACGAGCAGTACTTC	CASSVTGSERYEQYF
TRBV28	TRBD2	18	TRBJ2-1	NA	TGTGCCAGCAGGGGCTCTAGCGGGGGCTCCGGGGCCTACAATGAGCAGTTCTTC	CASRGSSGGSGAYNEQFF
TRBV19	NA	14	TRBJ2-7	NA	TGTGCCAGTACTAGAACAGCATCCTCCTACGAGCAGTACTTC	CASTRTASSYEQYF
TRBV9	NA	17	TRBJ2-1	NA	TGTGCCAGCAGCGTAGAAGGAAGGGACTGGGTGTTCAATGAGCAGTTCTTC	CASSVEGRDWVFNEQFF
TRBV29-1	NA	11	TRBJ2-5	NA	TGCAGCGTTGCTGAAGACCCGACCCAGTACTTC	CSVAEDPTQYF
TRBV10-2	NA	13	TRBJ2-7	once	TGCGCCAGCAGCGCCGGGACTTCCAACGAGCAGTACTTC	CASSAGTSNEQYF
TRBV28	NA	14	TRBJ1-5	NA	TGTGCCAGCAGCCCAACAGGAATGGGTCAGCCCCAGCATTTT	CASSPTGMGQPQHF
TRBV5-4	TRBD2	15	TRBJ2-3	few	TGTGCCAGCAGCTTGACTAGCGGGAGCGCAGATACGCAGTATTTT	CASSLTSGSADTQYF
TRBV4-2	NA	14	TRBJ2-1	NA	TGTGCCAGCAGCCAAGTTCGGGGGAACAATGAGCAGTTCTTC	CASSQVRGNNEQFF
TRBV7-9	TRBD1	18	TRBJ2-6	NA	TGTGCCAGCAGCTTAGACAGGGGGCCCAGCTCTGGGGCCAACGTCCTGACTTTC	CASSLDRGPSSGANVLTF
TRBV6-1	NA	10	TRBJ1-2	once	TGTGCCAGCAGTGAGATTGGCTACACCTTC	CASSEIGYTF
TRBV7-3	NA	14	TRBJ1-2	NA	TGTGCCAGCAGTAAGGACGGGGAGGGCTATGGCTACACCTTC	CASSKDGEGYGYTF
TRBV2	NA	13	TRBJ1-5	many	TGTGCCAGCCGGCCAGGCCGCAATCAGCCCCAGCATTTT	CASRPGRNQPQHF
TRBV19	NA	14	TRBJ1-6	NA	TGTGCCAGTAGTATCGTTCTTGAGAATTCACCCCTCCACTTT	CASSIVLENSPLHF
TRBV12-5	TRBD1	16	TRBJ1-3	NA	TGTGCTAGTGGTCTAACCGGGACAGGCTCTGGAAACACCATATATTTT	CASGLTGTGSGNTIYF
TRBV27	TRBD2	18	TRBJ2-7	NA	TGTGCCAGCAGTCCACCCCGCTTTAGCGGGAGGGGGGGGTTCGTGCAGTACTTC	CASSPPRFSGRGGFVQYF
TRBV7-8	NA	14	TRBJ1-2	NA	TGTGCCAGCAGCTTAGGGACCGTTAACTATGGCTACACCTTC	CASSLGTVNYGYTF
TRBV28	NA	15	TRBJ2-7	NA	TGTGCCAGCAGTTCCACCGGCTATCCCTCCTACGAGCAGTACTTC	CASSSTGYPSYEQYF
TRBV19	TRBD1	15	TRBJ1-4	NA	TGTGCCAGTAGTATCGCCGGGACAGGGAGTAAAAAACTGTTTTTT	CASSIAGTGSKKLFF
TRBV18	NA	15	TRBJ1-4	NA	TGTGCCAGCTCACCCCGGGACGGGGATAATGAAAAACTGTTTTTT	CASSPRDGDNEKLFF
TRBV27	TRBD2	16	TRBJ2-2	NA	TGTGCCAGCAGTCCTTCAGCGGGAGTCGGCACCGGGGAGCTGTTTTTT	CASSPSAGVGTGELFF
TRBV6-5	NA	15	TRBJ1-5	NA	TGTGCCAGCAGTTACTCTTCAGGTCCTAATCAGCCCCAGCATTTT	CASSYSSGPNQPQHF
TRBV29-1	NA	12	TRBJ2-1	NA	TGCAGCGTTGAAGCCCCGGGCAATGAGCAGTTCTTC	CSVEAPGNEQFF
TRBV6-1	NA	14	TRBJ2-7	NA	TGTGCCAGCAGTGAAGTTGGTAAGAACTACGAGCAGTACTTC	CASSEVGKNYEQYF
TRBV6-5	TRBD1	14	TRBJ1-1	NA	TGTGCCAGCGGGACAGGGAGTATGAACACTGAAGCTTTCTTT	CASGTGSMNTEAFF
TRBV5-1	NA	16	TRBJ2-1	NA	TGCGCCAGCAGTCCTAAGCCTGCCTCCGCCTACAATGAGCAGTTCTTC	CASSPKPASAYNEQFF
TRBV6-5	NA	16	TRBJ2-3	NA	TGTGCCAGCAGTTTAACGGGTCGCCTAGATCCAGATACGCAGTATTTT	CASSLTGRLDPDTQYF
TRBV6-5	NA	15	TRBJ1-1	NA	TGTGCCAGCAGTTCCCACAGTATTTCGAACACTGAAGCTTTCTTT	CASSSHSISNTEAFF
TRBV20-1	NA	11	TRBJ1-5	NA	TGCAGTGCTAGAGAGCTCCAGCCCCAGCATTTT	CSARELQPQHF
TRBV5-1	NA	14	TRBJ2-1	NA	TGCGCCAGCAGGACAGGTAGTTCATCCGATGAGCAGTTCTTC	CASRTGSSSDEQFF
TRBV11-3	NA	16	TRBJ2-3	NA	TGTGCCAGCAGCCTACTACTAGATGGGGGGACAGATACGCAGTATTTT	CASSLLLDGGTDTQYF
TRBV5-1	NA	14	TRBJ2-1	NA	TGCGCCAGCAGCTTGGCCGCGGTAAACAATGAGCAGTTCTTC	CASSLAAVNNEQFF
TRBV12-5	NA	11	TRBJ2-7	NA	TGTGCTAGTGGTTATGGCTACGAGCAGTACTTC	CASGYGYEQYF
TRBV5-8	NA	14	TRBJ2-7	few	TGTGCCAGCAGCTTAAGGACCTGGGGGAAAGAGCAGTACTTC	CASSLRTWGKEQYF
TRBV7-2	TRBD1	17	TRBJ2-6	NA	TGTGCCAGCAGCCTTACAGGGGGCGCTACCGGGGCCAACGTCCTGACTTTC	CASSLTGGATGANVLTF
TRBV5-4	TRBD2	15	TRBJ2-7	NA	TGTGCCAGCAGCCGGGATTTAGCGGGGGCCTACGAGCAGTACTTC	CASSRDLAGAYEQYF
TRBV29-1	NA	15	TRBJ2-3	NA	TGCAGCGTCTACAGGACTGAAACTAGCACAGATACGCAGTATTTT	CSVYRTETSTDTQYF
TRBV27	NA	14	TRBJ1-2	few	TGTGCCAGCAGTTATTCGATGCTTAGGGCCGGCTACACCTTC	CASSYSMLRAGYTF
TRBV28	NA	12	TRBJ2-3	NA	TGTGCCAGCGCCTCTCGGGCAGATACGCAGTATTTT	CASASRADTQYF
TRBV28	NA	16	TRBJ1-2	NA	TGTGCCAGCAGTTCTAGCGCCGGACAGTTTAACTATGGCTACACCTTC	CASSSSAGQFNYGYTF